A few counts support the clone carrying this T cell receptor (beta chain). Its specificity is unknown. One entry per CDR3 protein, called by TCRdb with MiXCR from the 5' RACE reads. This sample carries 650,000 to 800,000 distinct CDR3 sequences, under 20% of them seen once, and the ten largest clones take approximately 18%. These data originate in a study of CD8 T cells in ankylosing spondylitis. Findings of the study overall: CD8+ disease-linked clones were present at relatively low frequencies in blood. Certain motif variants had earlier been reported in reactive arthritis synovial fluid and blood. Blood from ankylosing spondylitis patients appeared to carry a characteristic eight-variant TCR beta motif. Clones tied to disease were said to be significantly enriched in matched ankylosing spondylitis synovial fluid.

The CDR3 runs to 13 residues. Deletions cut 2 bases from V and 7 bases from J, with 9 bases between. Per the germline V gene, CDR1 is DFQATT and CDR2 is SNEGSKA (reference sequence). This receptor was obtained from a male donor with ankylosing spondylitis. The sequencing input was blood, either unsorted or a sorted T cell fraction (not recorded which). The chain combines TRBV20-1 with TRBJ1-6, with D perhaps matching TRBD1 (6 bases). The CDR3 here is CSARQGKNSPLHF. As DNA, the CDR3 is TGCAGTGCTAGACAGGGGAAAAATTCACCCCTCCACTTT.